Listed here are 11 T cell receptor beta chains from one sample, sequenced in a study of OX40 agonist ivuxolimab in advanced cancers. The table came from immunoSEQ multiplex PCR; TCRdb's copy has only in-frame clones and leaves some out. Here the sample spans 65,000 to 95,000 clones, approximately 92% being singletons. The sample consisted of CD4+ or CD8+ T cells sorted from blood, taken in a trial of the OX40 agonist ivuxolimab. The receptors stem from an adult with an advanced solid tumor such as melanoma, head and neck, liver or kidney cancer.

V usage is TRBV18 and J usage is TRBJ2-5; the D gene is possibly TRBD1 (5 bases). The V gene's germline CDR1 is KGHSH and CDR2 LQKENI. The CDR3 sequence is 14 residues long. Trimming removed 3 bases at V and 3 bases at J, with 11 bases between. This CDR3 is CASSPRRGKETQYF. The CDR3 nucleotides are TGTGCCAGCTCACCGAGAAGGGGTAAAGAGACCCAGTACTTC.

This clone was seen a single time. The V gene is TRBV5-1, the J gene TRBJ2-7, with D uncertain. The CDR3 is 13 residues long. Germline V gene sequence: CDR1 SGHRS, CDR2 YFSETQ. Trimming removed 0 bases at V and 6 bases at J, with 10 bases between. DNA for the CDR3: TGCGCCAGCAGCTTGGATCTATCGGGCGAGCAGTACTTC. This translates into CASSLDLSGEQYF.

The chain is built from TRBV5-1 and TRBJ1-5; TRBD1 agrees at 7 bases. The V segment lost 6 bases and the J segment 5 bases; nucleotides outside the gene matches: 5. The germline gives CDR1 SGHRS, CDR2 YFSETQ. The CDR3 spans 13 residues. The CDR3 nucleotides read TGCGCCAGCAAGGAGGGGGCCGATCAGCCCCAGCATTTT. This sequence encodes CASKEGADQPQHF.

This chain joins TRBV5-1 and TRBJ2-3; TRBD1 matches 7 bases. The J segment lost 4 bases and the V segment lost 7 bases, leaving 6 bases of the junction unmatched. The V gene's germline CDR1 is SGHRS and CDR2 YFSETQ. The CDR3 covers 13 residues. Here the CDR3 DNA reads TGCGCCAGCTCGGACAGGTTGGCAGATACGCAGTATTTT. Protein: CASSDRLADTQYF.

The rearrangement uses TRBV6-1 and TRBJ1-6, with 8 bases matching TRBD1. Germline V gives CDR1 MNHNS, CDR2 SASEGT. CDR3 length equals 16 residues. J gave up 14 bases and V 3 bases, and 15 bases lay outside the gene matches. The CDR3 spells CASSEVGTGPAGTLHF. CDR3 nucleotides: TGTGCCAGCAGTGAGGTAGGGACAGGACCTGCTGGGACCCTCCACTTT.

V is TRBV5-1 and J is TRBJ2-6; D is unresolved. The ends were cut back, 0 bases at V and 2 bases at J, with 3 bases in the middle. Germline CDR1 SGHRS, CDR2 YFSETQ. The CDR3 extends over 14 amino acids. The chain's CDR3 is CASSLGAGANVLTF. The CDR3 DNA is TGCGCCAGCAGCTTGGGGGCTGGGGCCAACGTCCTGACTTTC.

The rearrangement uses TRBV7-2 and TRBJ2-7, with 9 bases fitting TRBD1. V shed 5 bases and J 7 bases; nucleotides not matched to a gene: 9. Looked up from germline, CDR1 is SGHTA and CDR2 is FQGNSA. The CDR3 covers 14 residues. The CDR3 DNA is TGTGCCAGCAGCCCTAGACAGGGGGGGTTGGAGCAGTACTTC. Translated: CASSPRQGGLEQYF.

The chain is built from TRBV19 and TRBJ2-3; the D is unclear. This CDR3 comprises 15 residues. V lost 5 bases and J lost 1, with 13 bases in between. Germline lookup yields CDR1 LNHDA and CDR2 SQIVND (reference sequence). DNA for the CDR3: TGTGCCAGTAGTCCGAATCGGTGGGGCACAGATACGCAGTATTTT. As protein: CASSPNRWGTDTQYF.

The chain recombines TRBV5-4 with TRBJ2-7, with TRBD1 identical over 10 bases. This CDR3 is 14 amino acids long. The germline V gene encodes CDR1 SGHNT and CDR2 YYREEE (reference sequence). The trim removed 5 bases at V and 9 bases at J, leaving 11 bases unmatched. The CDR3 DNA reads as TGTGCCAGCAGAGGGGACAGGGGCCTATGGGGGCAGTACGTC. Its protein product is CASRGDRGLWGQYV.

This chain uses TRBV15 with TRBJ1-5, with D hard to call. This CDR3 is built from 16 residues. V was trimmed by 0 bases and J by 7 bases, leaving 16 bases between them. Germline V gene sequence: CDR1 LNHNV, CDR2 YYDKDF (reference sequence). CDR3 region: CATSRDYSGGHQPQHF. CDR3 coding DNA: TGTGCCACCAGCAGAGATTACTCGGGCGGGCACCAGCCCCAGCATTTT.

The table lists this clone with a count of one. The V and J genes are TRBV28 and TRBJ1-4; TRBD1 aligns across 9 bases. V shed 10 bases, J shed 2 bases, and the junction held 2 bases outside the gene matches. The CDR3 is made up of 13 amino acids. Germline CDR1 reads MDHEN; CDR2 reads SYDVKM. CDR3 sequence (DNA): TGTGCCATTACAGGGGGCACTAATGAAAAACTGTTTTTT. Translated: CAITGGTNEKLFF.